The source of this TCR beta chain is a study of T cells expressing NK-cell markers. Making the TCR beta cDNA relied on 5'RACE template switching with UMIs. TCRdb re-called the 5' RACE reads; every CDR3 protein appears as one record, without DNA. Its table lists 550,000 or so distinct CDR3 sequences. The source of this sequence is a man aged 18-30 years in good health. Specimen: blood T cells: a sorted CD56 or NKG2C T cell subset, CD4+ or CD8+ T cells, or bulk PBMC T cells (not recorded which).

CDR3: CASSPGTSGFTDTQYF. This chain connects TRBV11-2 to TRBJ2-3; as DNA is missing, the TRBD2 call by TCRdb cannot be tested. CDR1 is SGHAT and CDR2 is FQNNGV in the germline V gene. This CDR3 contains 16 residues.